These 31 T cell receptor beta chains were all obtained from the same sample, sequenced in a study of technical replicates of blood from a handful of donors. The repertoire was sequenced with immunoSEQ multiplex PCR; TCRdb's copy has only in-frame clones and lacks some. In the table there are 13,000 to 15,000 clones, less than 90% of which are singletons. Source material: PBMCs. Every receptor here comes from a human donor in good health.

The chain joins TRBV6-5 to TRBJ1-5, with TRBD1 matching 8 bases. CDR3 length equals 15 residues. The ends lost 5 bases at V and 6 bases at J; junction bases unmatched: 9. CDR1 is MNHEY, CDR2 SVGAGI, per germline. The CDR3 reads CASSPTGGTLQPQHF. CDR3 sequence (DNA): TGTGCCAGCAGTCCCACAGGGGGAACTCTTCAGCCCCAGCATTTT.

The chain employs TRBV19 and TRBJ1-5; D not certain. The CDR3 spans 15 residues. The V gene lost 2 bases and the J gene lost 5 bases, with 13 bases spanning the gap. Looked up from germline, CDR1 is LNHDA and CDR2 is SQIVND (reference sequence). The CDR3: CASSIFTGWDQPQHF. The DNA of the CDR3 is TGTGCCAGTAGTATATTCACGGGGTGGGATCAGCCCCAGCATTTT. Variable domain in full (rest from reference TRBV19 and TRBJ1-5): DGGITQSPKYLFRKEGQNVTLSCEQNLNHDAMYWYRQDPGQGLRLIYYSQIVNDFQKGDIAEGYSVSREKKESFPLTVTSAQKNPTAFYLCASSIFTGWDQPQHFGDGTRLSIL.

The rearrangement links TRBV7-2 to TRBJ2-7, with 7 bases identical to TRBD2. The germline CDR1 and CDR2 sequences are SGHTA and FQGNSA. Germline trimming cut 2 bases from V and 0 bases from J; bases unmatched to any gene: 1. The CDR3 runs to 14 residues. The CDR3 DNA sequence: TGTGCCAGCAGCTTACAGCGGGACTCCTACGAGCAGTACTTC. Protein product: CASSLQRDSYEQYF.

This chain links TRBV14 with TRBJ2-5; 11 nucleotides agree with TRBD2. There are 16 residues in the CDR3. Germline values: CDR1 SGHDN, CDR2 FVKESK. J was trimmed by 4 bases and V by 0 bases; bases with no gene match: 4. CDR3 coding DNA: TGTGCCAGCAGCCAAGATCGGCTAGCGGGAGGAGAGACCCAGTACTTC. It encodes CASSQDRLAGGETQYF.

This chain links TRBV27 with TRBJ2-7, with 7 nucleotides matching TRBD1. The CDR3 loop spans 14 amino acids. Germline loops: CDR1 MNHEY, CDR2 SMNVEV (reference sequence). With 6 bases clipped from V and 4 bases from J, the junction kept 9 bases outside the gene matches. CDR3 protein: CASRVDRDFYEQYF. CDR3 coding DNA: TGTGCCAGCAGGGTCGACAGGGATTTTTACGAGCAGTACTTC.

The rearrangement joins TRBV7-2 to TRBJ1-5; TRBD1 might be the D (6 bases). Trimming removed 5 bases at V and 13 bases at J, with 15 bases between. The CDR3 is made up of 12 amino acids. Germline V gene sequence: CDR1 SGHTA, CDR2 FQGNSA. The DNA for the CDR3 is TGTGCCAGCAGCACAAACAGGGAGCGACAGCATTTT. Amino acid sequence: CASSTNRERQHF.

The rearrangement joins TRBV5-1 to TRBJ1-1; tentatively, D is TRBD1 (6 bases). V was trimmed by 4 bases and J by 0 bases, leaving 16 bases between them. This CDR3 has 16 amino acids. Germline assignment: CDR1 SGHRS and CDR2 YFSETQ. The CDR3 DNA is TGCGCCAGCAGCCCCCTCAAGACAGGACTGAACACTGAAGCTTTCTTT. Its translation is CASSPLKTGLNTEAFF.

The chain couples TRBV27 to TRBJ2-1, with 8 nucleotides matching TRBD1. V was pared by 4 bases and J by 6 bases, with 8 bases of the junction left unmatched. Germline loops: CDR1 MNHEY, CDR2 SMNVEV (reference sequence). The length of the CDR3 is 15 residues. The CDR3 bases are TGTGCCAGCAGTTCATGGGGGACAGGCTCCAATGAGCAGTTCTTC. Translated, it gives CASSSWGTGSNEQFF.

This clone was seen a handful of times. The chain couples TRBV18 to TRBJ1-4, with 7 positions matching TRBD1. The length of the CDR3 is 16 residues. CDR1 and CDR2 from the germline V gene are KGHSH and LQKENI. V shed 0 bases and J 4 bases; nucleotides not matched to a gene: 5. The CDR3 DNA reads TGTGCCAGCTCACCACCGGGGACAGATCTTAATGAAAAACTGTTTTTT. Its translation: CASSPPGTDLNEKLFF.

V is TRBV27 and J is TRBJ2-2, with TRBD1 identical over 9 bases. CDR1 MNHEY and CDR2 SMNVEV come from the germline V gene (reference sequence). This CDR3 region has 14 residues. V lost 5 bases to trimming and J lost 4 bases; unmatched junction nucleotides: 2. The CDR3 nucleotides read TGTGCCAGCAGTGGACAGGGGCGCACCGGGGAGCTGTTTTTT. Its protein is CASSGQGRTGELFF.

This chain uses TRBV29-1 with TRBJ2-3, with unresolved D. Germline V CDR1 and CDR2: SQVTM, ANQGSEA. Trimming removed 3 bases at V and 3 bases at J, with 13 bases between. The CDR3 extends over 14 amino acids. This chain's CDR3 is CSVDLSRGTDTQYF. CDR3 bases: TGCAGCGTTGATCTCAGTCGCGGAACAGATACGCAGTATTTT.

The rearrangement joins TRBV5-6 to TRBJ2-7; no reliable D call. The CDR3 is 13 residues long. CDR1 and CDR2 (germline): SGHDT, YYEEEE. With 6 bases removed from V and 6 bases from J, the gap between germline ends came to 16 bases. In DNA form, the CDR3 reads TGTGCCAGCAACTTTCTGACATATCCCGAGCAGTACTTC. Translated, it gives CASNFLTYPEQYF.

The rearrangement uses TRBV7-3 and TRBJ2-7; 7 bases map to TRBD1. CDR1 is SGHTA, CDR2 FQGTGA, per germline. The V segment lost 1 base and the J segment 12 bases; nucleotides outside the gene matches: 3. CDR3 length: 11 amino acids. CDR3 in DNA: TGTGCCAGCAGCTTAAGGTGGACAGGGTACTTC. Protein: CASSLRWTGYF.

The chain links TRBV7-6 to TRBJ2-3; 11 bases line up with TRBD2. This CDR3 region has 16 residues. The germline CDR1 and CDR2 sequences are SGHVS and FNYEAQ. The ends lost 1 base at V and 4 bases at J; junction bases unmatched: 4. The CDR3 DNA follows: TGTGCCAGCAGCTTAGAGTTAGCGGGAGGGCCAGATACGCAGTATTTT. It translates to CASSLELAGGPDTQYF.

This clone was seen more than once but under ten times. The rearrangement links TRBV2 to TRBJ2-7; a weak D match, TRBD2 (5 bases). Per the germline V gene, CDR1 is SNHLY and CDR2 is FYNNEI. The CDR3 has 15 residues. The V and J ends lost 2 bases and 6 bases respectively, with 17 bases between them. The DNA of the CDR3 is TGTGCCAGCAGTGAAACTTTTGCGGGTGTCGGCGAGCAGTACTTC. Its translation: CASSETFAGVGEQYF.

The V gene is TRBV27, the J gene TRBJ2-2, with TRBD2 matching over 11 bases. With V trimmed by 7 bases and J by 3 bases, 10 bases remained unmatched. Germline V gene sequence: CDR1 MNHEY, CDR2 SMNVEV (reference sequence). The CDR3 extends over 17 amino acids. CDR3 residues: CASTRVLLAGDTGELFF. CDR3 coding DNA: TGTGCCAGCACCAGGGTCCTACTAGCGGGAGACACCGGGGAGCTGTTTTTT.

For the CDR3, the DNA is TGTGCCAGTAGTAATGGGCTTGGCGGGAGATTGTACGAGCAGTACTTC. Translated, it gives CASSNGLGGRLYEQYF. This chain links TRBV19 with TRBJ2-7; TRBD2 aligns across 7 bases. The V gene end was trimmed by 4 bases and the J gene end by 4 bases; junction bases not matched to a gene: 13. The germline V gene encodes CDR1 LNHDA and CDR2 SQIVND (reference sequence). This CDR3 is 16 amino acids long.

The chain is built from TRBV7-8 and TRBJ2-1; tentative D call: TRBD2 (6 bases). Per the germline V gene, CDR1 is SGHVS and CDR2 is FQNEAQ. The CDR3 totals 16 residues. With 2 bases removed from V and 5 bases from J, the gap between germline ends came to 16 bases. The chain's CDR3 is CASSLTRLVVHNEQFF. The CDR3 coding sequence is TGTGCCAGCAGCTTAACCCGACTAGTTGTCCACAATGAGCAGTTCTTC.

The chain couples TRBV5-1 to TRBJ2-7; perhaps TRBD2 as D (6 bases). Germline V gene data show CDR1 as SGHRS and CDR2 as YFSETQ. The CDR3 is made up of 15 amino acids. Trimming stripped 0 bases from V and 3 bases from J, with 13 bases between. CDR3: CASSLGMGGGYEQYF. The DNA of the CDR3 is TGCGCCAGCAGCTTGGGTATGGGAGGAGGCTACGAGCAGTACTTC.

The chain uses TRBV7-9 and TRBJ2-7, with 7 positions matching TRBD1. The V gene end was trimmed by 5 bases and the J gene end by 3 bases; junction bases not matched to a gene: 7. This CDR3 is built from 14 residues. Germline CDR1 reads SEHNR; CDR2 reads FQNEAQ (reference sequence). The CDR3 sequence is CASSATGHHYEQYF. The DNA for the CDR3 is TGTGCCAGCAGCGCGACAGGGCACCACTACGAGCAGTACTTC.

J is TRBJ2-5 and V is TRBV28, with a possible D match to TRBD1 (5 bases). This CDR3 spans 12 amino acids. The V end lost 8 bases, the J end lost 4 bases, and 11 bases lay between the germline ends. The germline V gene has CDR1 MDHEN and CDR2 SYDVKM. The DNA of the CDR3 is TGTGCCAGCTCCAGGGTTACAGAGACCCAGTACTTC. This translates into CASSRVTETQYF.

This clone showed up just once. V is TRBV30 and J is TRBJ1-1, with a possible D match to TRBD1 (5 bases). Germline CDR1 is GTSNPN and CDR2 is SVGIG (reference sequence). This CDR3 is built from 15 residues. V lost 1 base to trimming and J lost 7 bases, with 19 bases between them. CDR3 protein: CAWSGNRDSNGEAFF. The CDR3 coding sequence is TGTGCCTGGAGTGGAAACCGGGACTCCAATGGTGAAGCTTTCTTT.

The chain combines TRBV18 with TRBJ2-3; no firm D call. The V end lost 6 bases, the J end lost 3 bases, and 10 bases lay between the germline ends. In germline, CDR1 is KGHSH, CDR2 LQKENI. CDR3 length: 13 residues. The CDR3, as DNA: TGTGCCAGCTCGGCCCTAGGTACAGATACGCAGTATTTT. Translating it yields CASSALGTDTQYF.

A few counts support this clone. V usage is TRBV6-1 and J usage is TRBJ1-1; 8 positions match TRBD1. Unmatched junction bases numbered 11, after V lost 4 bases and J lost 7 bases. The germline V gene encodes CDR1 MNHNS and CDR2 SASEGT. This CDR3 is built from 15 residues. CDR3 nucleotides: TGTGCCAGCAGTGGTGGACAGGGAGTTGATCTTGAAGCTTTCTTT. Protein: CASSGGQGVDLEAFF.

This chain connects TRBV11-2 to TRBJ2-7; 9 nucleotides line up with TRBD2. V was clipped by 3 bases and J by 4 bases; unmatched bases: 10. The CDR3 spans 16 residues. Germline CDR1 reads SGHAT; CDR2 reads FQNNGV. CDR3 nucleotides: TGTGCCAGCAGCTTGAATTGGGGCGGGAGGGGATACGAGCAGTACTTC. This codes for CASSLNWGGRGYEQYF.

The V and J genes are TRBV28 and TRBJ1-5, with TRBD1 as a possible D gene (6 bases). Germline values: CDR1 MDHEN, CDR2 SYDVKM. The V gene lost 2 bases and the J gene lost 0 bases, with 11 bases spanning the gap. This CDR3 is 16 amino acids long. CDR3 coding DNA: TGTGCCAGCAGTTTACAGGGGACACATAGCAATCAGCCCCAGCATTTT. Protein: CASSLQGTHSNQPQHF.

This clone was seen once. The rearrangement links TRBV10-2 to TRBJ2-1, with 7 positions matching TRBD2. Germline assignment: CDR1 WSHSY and CDR2 SAAADI. The CDR3 spans 13 residues. The V segment lost 9 bases and the J segment 3 bases; nucleotides outside the gene matches: 5. CDR3 coding DNA: TGCGCCAGGGGGGGGACCCTCTACAATGAGCAGTTCTTC. This gives the protein CARGGTLYNEQFF.

The chain has TRBV9 and TRBJ2-2, with D unclear. V was cut by 0 bases and J by 7 bases, with 19 bases left in between. Germline values: CDR1 SGDLS, CDR2 YYNGEE. The CDR3 has 17 amino acids. CDR3 residues: CASSVGNLESEDGELFF. For the CDR3, the DNA is TGTGCCAGCAGCGTAGGAAACTTGGAGAGCGAGGACGGGGAGCTGTTTTTT.

This rearrangement joins TRBV28 to TRBJ1-2; D may be TRBD1 (6 bases). V was trimmed by 5 bases and J by 1 base, leaving 8 bases between them. Germline V CDR1 and CDR2: MDHEN, SYDVKM. The CDR3 length is 13 residues. The CDR3 reads CASSLRGNYGYTF. CDR3 sequence (DNA): TGTGCCAGCAGTCTCAGGGGTAACTATGGCTACACCTTC.

The chain is built from TRBV27 and TRBJ1-2; D is ambiguous. Per germline, CDR1 MNHEY and CDR2 SMNVEV (reference sequence). The CDR3 is 17 amino acids. Trimming cost V 2 bases and J 5 bases, with 21 bases left between them. The CDR3, as DNA: TGTGCCAGCAGTTTACGGCGGGGAATTGGAGGGTCGTATGGCTACACCTTC. Translating gives CASSLRRGIGGSYGYTF.

The CDR3 region is CASRLGLAGEQQYF. DNA of the CDR3: TGTGCCAGCAGGCTAGGACTAGCGGGAGAACAGCAGTACTTC. The J gene is TRBJ2-7, the V gene TRBV11-2, with 13 bases matching TRBD2. J was trimmed by 8 bases and V by 6 bases; bases with no gene match: 7. In germline, CDR1 is SGHAT, CDR2 FQNNGV. This CDR3 comprises 14 residues. Using reference TRBV11-2 and TRBJ2-7 for the parts outside the CDR3, the full variable domain is EAGVAQSPRYKIIEKRQSVAFWCNPISGHATLYWYQQILGQGPKLLIQFQNNGVVDDSQLPKDRFSAERLKGVDSTLKIQPAKLEDSAVYLCASRLGLAGEQQYFGPGTRLTVT.